This T cell receptor beta chain appears in the sequencing data of a study of CD8+ T cells in alopecia areata. Overall study: Twice a day, 5 to 10 mg of oral tofacitinib was administered to treated patients. Overall study results and limits: Since there was just one nonresponder, nobody can yet say how baseline CD8+ expansion ties to response. Possibly because of HLA-related factors, TCR sharing was less clear across patients than in mice.

About this clone itself: Antigen unknown.

cDNA prepared by RNA extraction and subsequent reverse transcription served as the template for sequencing. TCRdb's copy holds only in-frame clones and misses some; the assay was immunoSEQ multiplex PCR. The table shows around 200,000 clones, with roughly three fifths occurring only once. Treatment meaning: oral pan-JAK inhibitor, 5-10 mg twice daily. The V gene's germline CDR1 is SGHRS and CDR2 YFSETQ. The CDR3 runs 14 residues. The germline V and J ends were trimmed by 0 bases and 5 bases, with 11 bases remaining between them. The sequencing used CD8+ T cells sorted from blood, collected at week 24, from a patient treated with tofacitinib. The chain has TRBV5-1 and TRBJ1-2; tentative D call: TRBD1 (6 bases). This sequence was found in a human donor with alopecia areata. CDR3 sequence: CASSLAGGAYGYTF. CDR3 nucleotide sequence: TGCGCCAGCAGCTTGGCCGGGGGCGCGTATGGCTACACCTTC.